A single sample is the source of the 17 T cell receptor beta chains below, sequenced in a study of cytomegalovirus exposure and HLA in healthy donors. Vbeta (60) and Jbeta (13) primers were used in the PCR. Sequencing was performed with immunoSEQ multiplex PCR; in TCRdb, only in-frame clones are kept and a portion is missing. The sample holds about 160,000 clones, roughly 82% seen once. Source material: PBMCs. The receptors shown here come from a girl aged 10 to 17 in good health and CMV-seropositive.

This chain connects TRBV29-1 to TRBJ1-2; tentative D call: TRBD1 (6 bases). This CDR3 region has 14 residues. V gave up 1 base and J gave up 4 bases, with 13 bases separating them. The germline V gene encodes CDR1 SQVTM and CDR2 ANQGSEA. The CDR3 bases are TGCAGCGTTGAAGCAGGGGACGCGGGCTATGGCTACACCTTC. Protein: CSVEAGDAGYGYTF.

The chain employs TRBV4-3 and TRBJ2-7; a possible D gene is TRBD1 (6 bases). CDR1 and CDR2 from the germline V gene are LGHNA and YSLEER. The CDR3 spans 16 residues. Trimming removed 1 base at V and 6 bases at J, with 19 bases between. The CDR3 coding sequence is TGCGCCAGCAGCCAAGCACTGACAGGAAGGTACGGCGAGCAGTACTTC. Protein product: CASSQALTGRYGEQYF.

V gene TRBV19 combines with J gene TRBJ2-7; 7 bases agree with TRBD1. The CDR3 runs 13 residues. Germline CDR1 reads LNHDA; CDR2 reads SQIVND (reference sequence). The ends lost 3 bases at V and 3 bases at J; junction bases unmatched: 2. CDR3 sequence reads: CASSIWDSYEQYF. The DNA for the CDR3 is TGTGCCAGTAGTATCTGGGACAGCTACGAGCAGTACTTC.

The chain is built from TRBV28 and TRBJ2-5, with 9 bases that match TRBD2. With the DNA end fitting TRBJ2-7 better, the J assignment may be wrong. The CDR3 runs 17 residues. Germline V gives CDR1 MDHEN, CDR2 SYDVKM. CDR3 DNA: TGTGCCAGCAGTTTATCTTTGAGCGGGAGGTCCTCCTACGAGCAGTACTTC. Translation: CASSLSLSGRSSYEQYF.

This sequence joins TRBV6-6 and TRBJ1-1; weak D call: TRBD1 (6 bases). The germline CDR1 and CDR2 sequences are MNHNY and SVGAGI (reference sequence). The CDR3 sequence is 13 residues long. V dropped 7 bases and J dropped 0 bases, with 9 bases sitting between them. The CDR3 loop reads CASKGGVNTEAFF. The DNA for the CDR3 is TGTGCCAGCAAAGGGGGGGTGAACACTGAAGCTTTCTTT.

This rearrangement joins TRBV28 to TRBJ1-2; tentative D call: TRBD1 (6 bases). V dropped 10 bases and J dropped 4 bases, with 16 bases sitting between them. The CDR3 covers 13 residues. Germline assignment: CDR1 MDHEN and CDR2 SYDVKM. The CDR3 DNA sequence: TGTGCCATCCGGCCAGGACAGTCCTATGGCTACACCTTC. It translates to CAIRPGQSYGYTF.

This chain connects TRBV4-1 to TRBJ2-3, with 7 bases matching TRBD2. This CDR3 contains 13 residues. V dropped 0 bases and J dropped 12; count of bases not matched to a gene: 6. Germline V gene data show CDR1 as MGHRA and CDR2 as YSYEKL. The DNA for the CDR3 is TGCGCCAGCAGCCAAGATAGCCGGACTAGACAGTATTTT. Translating gives CASSQDSRTRQYF.

The chain is built from TRBV5-8 and TRBJ2-1; 9 bases map to TRBD1. CDR3 length equals 17 residues. Germline V gene data show CDR1 as SGHTS and CDR2 as YDEGEE. J was trimmed by 4 bases and V by 2 bases; bases with no gene match: 10. CDR3 loop: CASSFNSGTGKYNEQFF. CDR3 nucleotide sequence: TGTGCCAGCAGCTTTAACTCCGGGACAGGGAAGTACAATGAGCAGTTCTTC.

The chain couples TRBV28 to TRBJ1-2; D is perhaps TRBD1 (6 bases). Germline V CDR1 and CDR2: MDHEN, SYDVKM. This CDR3 has 15 residues. Trimming took off 5 bases at V and 2 bases at J, with 15 bases between the two ends. The CDR3 DNA reads as TGTGCCAGCAGTAGGCGCGGGGGCGTGAACTATGGCTACACCTTC. This codes for CASSRRGGVNYGYTF.

The chain uses TRBV28 and TRBJ1-4; 7 bases fit TRBD1. The V gene's germline CDR1 is MDHEN and CDR2 SYDVKM. The length of the CDR3 is 15 residues. The V and J ends lost 6 bases and 7 bases, in that order; junction bases with no gene match: 11. In DNA, the CDR3 is TGTGCCAGCAGACAGGGGTTACAGATCGGTGAAAAACTGTTTTTT. Its translation is CASRQGLQIGEKLFF.

The rearrangement joins TRBV7-9 to TRBJ2-3; the D is unclear. V was cut by 2 bases and J by 1 base, with 4 bases left in between. The CDR3 loop spans 13 amino acids. CDR1 is SEHNR and CDR2 is FQNEAQ in the germline V gene (reference sequence). The CDR3 nucleotides read TGTGCCAGCAGCTTATTAGGCACAGATACGCAGTATTTT. It codes for CASSLLGTDTQYF.

The gene calls are TRBV27 and TRBJ1-5, with 10 bases aligning to TRBD1. CDR3 length: 16 amino acids. The J segment lost 4 bases and the V segment lost 8 bases, leaving 11 bases of the junction unmatched. The germline V gene has CDR1 MNHEY and CDR2 SMNVEV (reference sequence). The CDR3 bases are TGTGCCAGCTTACCTTTGGGGGGACAGGGGAATCAGCCCCAGCATTTT. Protein product: CASLPLGGQGNQPQHF.

This clone was observed a handful of times. The rearrangement joins TRBV9 to TRBJ2-3; 7 bases align to TRBD2. Germline V gene lookup returns CDR1 SGDLS and CDR2 YYNGEE. J gave up 4 bases and V 2 bases, and 7 bases lay outside the gene matches. This CDR3 has 15 residues. CDR3 loop: CASSVTGGIADTQYF. The CDR3 nucleotides read TGTGCCAGCAGCGTCACGGGGGGAATTGCAGATACGCAGTATTTT.

The V gene is TRBV10-1, the J gene TRBJ2-7, with 7 bases matching TRBD2. The germline V gene has CDR1 WNHNN and CDR2 SYGVQD (reference sequence). J was trimmed by 2 bases and V by 10 bases; bases with no gene match: 8. The CDR3 runs to 13 residues. The CDR3 DNA follows: TGCGCCACCCCCTCGGGGGGAACCTACGAGCAGTACTTC. This codes for CATPSGGTYEQYF.

The rearrangement uses TRBV19 and TRBJ2-5, with D possibly TRBD2 on 6 matching bases. CDR3 length equals 15 residues. Germline assignment: CDR1 LNHDA and CDR2 SQIVND (reference sequence). Between the trimmed V and J ends, which lost 4 bases and 2 bases, there was a span of 14 bases. CDR3 DNA sequence: TGTGCCAGTAGTAAGGCACCTCGGGGGCAAGAGACCCAGTACTTC. It is translated as CASSKAPRGQETQYF.

This CDR3 is CASSWWDRGPGNTIYF. In DNA form, the CDR3 reads TGTGCCAGCAGCTGGTGGGACAGGGGGCCTGGAAACACCATATATTTT. This rearrangement joins TRBV5-6 to TRBJ1-3; 12 bases match TRBD1. The CDR3 consists of 16 residues. CDR1 and CDR2 (germline): SGHDT, YYEEEE. The trim removed 3 bases at V and 2 bases at J, leaving 3 bases unmatched.

The V gene is TRBV5-1, the J gene TRBJ2-6; D remains unclear. CDR1 and CDR2 (germline): SGHRS, YFSETQ. Trimming removed 4 bases from V and 0 bases from J, with 8 bases in between. The CDR3 is made up of 15 amino acids. The CDR3 protein is CASSPVVSGANVLTF. In DNA form, the CDR3 reads TGCGCCAGCAGCCCGGTGGTCTCTGGGGCCAACGTCCTGACTTTC.